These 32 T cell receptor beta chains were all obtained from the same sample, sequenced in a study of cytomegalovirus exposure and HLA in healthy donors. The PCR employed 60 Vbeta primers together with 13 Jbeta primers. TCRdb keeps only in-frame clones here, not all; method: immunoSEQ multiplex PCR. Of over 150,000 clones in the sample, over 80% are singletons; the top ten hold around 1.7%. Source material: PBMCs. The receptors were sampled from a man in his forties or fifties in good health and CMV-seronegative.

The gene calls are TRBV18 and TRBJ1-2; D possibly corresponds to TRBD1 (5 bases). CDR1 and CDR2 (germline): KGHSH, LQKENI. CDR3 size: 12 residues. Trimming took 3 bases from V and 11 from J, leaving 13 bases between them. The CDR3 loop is CASSPAGGEYTF. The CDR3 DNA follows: TGTGCCAGCTCACCGGCCGGGGGGGAGTACACCTTC.

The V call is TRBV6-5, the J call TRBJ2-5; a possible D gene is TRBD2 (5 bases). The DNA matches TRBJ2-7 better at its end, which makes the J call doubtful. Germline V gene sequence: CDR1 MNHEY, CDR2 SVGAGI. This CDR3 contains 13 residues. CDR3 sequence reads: CASSYSRGSEQYF. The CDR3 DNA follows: TGTGCCAGCAGTTACTCTCGAGGGAGCGAGCAGTACTTC.

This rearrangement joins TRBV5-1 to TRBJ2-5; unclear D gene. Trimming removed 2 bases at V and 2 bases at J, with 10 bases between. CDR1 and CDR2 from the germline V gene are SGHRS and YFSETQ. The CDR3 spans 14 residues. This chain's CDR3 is CASSFLVTQETQYF. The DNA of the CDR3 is TGCGCCAGCAGCTTCCTAGTTACACAAGAGACCCAGTACTTC.

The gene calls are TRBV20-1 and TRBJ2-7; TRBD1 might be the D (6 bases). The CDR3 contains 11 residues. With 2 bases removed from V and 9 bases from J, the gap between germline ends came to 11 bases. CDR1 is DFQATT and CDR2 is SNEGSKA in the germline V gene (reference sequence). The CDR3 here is CSARQGLVQYF. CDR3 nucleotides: TGCAGTGCTAGACAGGGGCTAGTGCAGTACTTC.

The CDR3 DNA sequence: TGTGCCAGCTCACCGCCCGGAGGGGACCAAGAGACCCAGTACTTC. Encoded protein: CASSPPGGDQETQYF. The J gene is TRBJ2-5, the V gene TRBV18, with D perhaps TRBD2 (6 bases). Germline V CDR1 and CDR2: KGHSH, LQKENI. Trimming pared 3 bases from V and 0 bases from J, leaving 11 bases between. The CDR3 length is 15 residues.

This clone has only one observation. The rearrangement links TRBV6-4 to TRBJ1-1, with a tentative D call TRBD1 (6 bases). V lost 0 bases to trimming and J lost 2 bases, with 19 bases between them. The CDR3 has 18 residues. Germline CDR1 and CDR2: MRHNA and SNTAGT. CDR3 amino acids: CASSDSGGGLSSNTEAFF. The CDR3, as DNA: TGTGCCAGCAGTGACTCTGGGGGCGGGTTGTCGTCAAACACTGAAGCTTTCTTT.

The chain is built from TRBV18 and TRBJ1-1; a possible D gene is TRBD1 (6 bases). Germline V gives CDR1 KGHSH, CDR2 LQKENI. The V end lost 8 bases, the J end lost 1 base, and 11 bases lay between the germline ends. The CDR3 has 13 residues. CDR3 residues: CASHTDRNTEAFF. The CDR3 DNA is TGTGCCAGCCACACGGACAGGAACACTGAAGCTTTCTTT.

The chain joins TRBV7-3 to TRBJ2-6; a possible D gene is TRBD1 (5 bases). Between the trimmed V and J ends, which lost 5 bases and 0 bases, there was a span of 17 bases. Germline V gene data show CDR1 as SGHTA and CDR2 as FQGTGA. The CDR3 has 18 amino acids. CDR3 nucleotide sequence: TGTGCCAGCAGCCCCCGACAGCTTCAGCTCTCTGGGGCCAACGTCCTGACTTTC. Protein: CASSPRQLQLSGANVLTF.

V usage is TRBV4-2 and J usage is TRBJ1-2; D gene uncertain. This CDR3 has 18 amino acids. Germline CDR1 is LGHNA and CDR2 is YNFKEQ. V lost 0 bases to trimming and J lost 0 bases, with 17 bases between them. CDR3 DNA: TGTGCCAGCAGCCAAGAGAGTATAGGGAGCCTAGCTAACTATGGCTACACCTTC. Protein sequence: CASSQESIGSLANYGYTF.

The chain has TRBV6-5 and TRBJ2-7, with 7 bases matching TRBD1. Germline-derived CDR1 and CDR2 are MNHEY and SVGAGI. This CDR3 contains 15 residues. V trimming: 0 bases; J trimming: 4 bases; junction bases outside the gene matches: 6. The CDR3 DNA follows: TGTGCCAGCAGTTACTCCAACAGGGGAGATTACGAGCAGTACTTC. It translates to CASSYSNRGDYEQYF.

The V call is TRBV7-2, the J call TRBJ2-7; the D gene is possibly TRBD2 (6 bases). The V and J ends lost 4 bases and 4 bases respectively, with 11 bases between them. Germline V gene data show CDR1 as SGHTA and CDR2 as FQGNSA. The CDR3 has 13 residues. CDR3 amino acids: CASSSGLSYEQYF. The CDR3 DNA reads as TGTGCCAGCAGCTCGGGACTCTCATACGAGCAGTACTTC.

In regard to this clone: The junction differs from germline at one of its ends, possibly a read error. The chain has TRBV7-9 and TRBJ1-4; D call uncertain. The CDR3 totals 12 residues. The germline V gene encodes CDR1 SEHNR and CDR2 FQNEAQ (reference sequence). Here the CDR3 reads CSSSRRGEKLFF. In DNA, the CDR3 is TGTTCCAGCAGCCGGCGCGGTGAAAAACTGTTTTTT.

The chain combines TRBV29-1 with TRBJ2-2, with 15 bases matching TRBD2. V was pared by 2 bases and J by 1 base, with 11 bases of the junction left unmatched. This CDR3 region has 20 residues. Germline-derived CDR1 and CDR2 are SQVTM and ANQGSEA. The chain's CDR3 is CSVENQLGGLAGGNTGELFF. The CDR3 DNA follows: TGCAGCGTTGAAAACCAACTGGGGGGACTAGCGGGGGGGAACACCGGGGAGCTGTTTTTT.

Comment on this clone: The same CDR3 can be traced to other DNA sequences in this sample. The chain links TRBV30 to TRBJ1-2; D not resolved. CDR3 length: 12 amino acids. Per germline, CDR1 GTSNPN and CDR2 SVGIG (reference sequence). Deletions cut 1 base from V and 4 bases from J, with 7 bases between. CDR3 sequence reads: CAWSADTYGYTF. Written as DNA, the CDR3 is TGTGCCTGGAGTGCCGACACCTATGGCTACACCTTC.

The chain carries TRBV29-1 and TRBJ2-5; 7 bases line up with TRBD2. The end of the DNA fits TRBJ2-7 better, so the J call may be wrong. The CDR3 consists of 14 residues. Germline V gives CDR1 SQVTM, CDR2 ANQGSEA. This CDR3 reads CSVEVGPGRDEQYF. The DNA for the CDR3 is TGCAGCGTTGAAGTCGGGCCAGGGAGGGACGAGCAGTACTTC.

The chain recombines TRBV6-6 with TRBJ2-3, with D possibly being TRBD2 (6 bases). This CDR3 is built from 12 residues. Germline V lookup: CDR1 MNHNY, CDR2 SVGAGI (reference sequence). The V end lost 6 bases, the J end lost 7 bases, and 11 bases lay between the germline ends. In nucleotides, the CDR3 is TGTGCCAGCAGAAGACTAGACAATACGCAGTATTTT. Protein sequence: CASRRLDNTQYF.

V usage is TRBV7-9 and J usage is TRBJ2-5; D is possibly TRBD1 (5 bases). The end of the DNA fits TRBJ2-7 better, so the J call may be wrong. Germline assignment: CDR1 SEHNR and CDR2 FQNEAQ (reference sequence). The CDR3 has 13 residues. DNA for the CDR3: TGTGCCAGCAGCTTAGCAGGGGTGTACGAGCAGTACTTC. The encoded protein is CASSLAGVYEQYF.

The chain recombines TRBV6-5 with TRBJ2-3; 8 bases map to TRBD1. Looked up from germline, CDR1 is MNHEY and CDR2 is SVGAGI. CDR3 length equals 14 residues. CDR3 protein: CATYDRGRTDTQYF. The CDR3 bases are TGTGCGACTTACGACAGGGGTAGGACAGATACGCAGTATTTT.

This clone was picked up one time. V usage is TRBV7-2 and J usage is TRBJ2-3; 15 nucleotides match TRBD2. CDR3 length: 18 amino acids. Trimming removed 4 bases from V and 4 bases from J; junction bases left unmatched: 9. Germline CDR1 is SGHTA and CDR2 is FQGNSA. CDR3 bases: TGTGCCAGCAGCTCCGACGGGACTAGCGGGAGGAGGTCAGATACGCAGTATTTT. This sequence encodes CASSSDGTSGRRSDTQYF.

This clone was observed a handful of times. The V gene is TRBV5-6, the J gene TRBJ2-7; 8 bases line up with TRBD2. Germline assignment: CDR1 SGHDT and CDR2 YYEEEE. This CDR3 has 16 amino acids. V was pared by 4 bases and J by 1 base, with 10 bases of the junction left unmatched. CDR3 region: CASSRLGAGGSYEQYF. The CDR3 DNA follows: TGTGCCAGCAGCCGCTTGGGGGCGGGAGGATCCTACGAGCAGTACTTC.

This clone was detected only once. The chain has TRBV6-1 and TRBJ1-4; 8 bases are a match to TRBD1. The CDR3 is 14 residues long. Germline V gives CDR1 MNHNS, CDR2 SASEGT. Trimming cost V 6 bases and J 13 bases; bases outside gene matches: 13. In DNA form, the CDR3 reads TGTGCCAGCAGGATAACAGGGGGGACGAAAGGACTGTTTTTT. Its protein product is CASRITGGTKGLFF.

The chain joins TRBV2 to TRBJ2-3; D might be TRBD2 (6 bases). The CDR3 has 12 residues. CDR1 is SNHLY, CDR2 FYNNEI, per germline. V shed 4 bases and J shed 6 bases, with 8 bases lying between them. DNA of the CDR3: TGTGCCAGCAGTGCCCTAGCGGATACGCAGTATTTT. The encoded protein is CASSALADTQYF.

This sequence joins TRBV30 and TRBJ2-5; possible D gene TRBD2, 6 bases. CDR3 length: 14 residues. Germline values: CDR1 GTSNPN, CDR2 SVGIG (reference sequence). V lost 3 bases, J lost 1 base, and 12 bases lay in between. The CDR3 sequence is CAWREGPGQETQYF. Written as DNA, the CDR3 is TGTGCCTGGAGGGAGGGACCTGGCCAAGAGACCCAGTACTTC.

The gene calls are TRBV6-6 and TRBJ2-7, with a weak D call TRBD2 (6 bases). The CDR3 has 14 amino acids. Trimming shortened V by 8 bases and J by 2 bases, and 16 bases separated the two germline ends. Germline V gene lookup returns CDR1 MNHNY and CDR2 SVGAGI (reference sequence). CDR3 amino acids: CASLRPGETYEQYF. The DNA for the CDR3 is TGTGCCAGCCTCAGACCGGGGGAGACCTACGAGCAGTACTTC.

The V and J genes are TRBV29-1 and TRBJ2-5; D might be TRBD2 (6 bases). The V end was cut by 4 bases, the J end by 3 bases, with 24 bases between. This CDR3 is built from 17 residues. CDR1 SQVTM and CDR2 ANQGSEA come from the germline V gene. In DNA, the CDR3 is TGCAGCGTTGTTTGGCGGGGCGAACTCTATGGAGAAGAGACCCAGTACTTC. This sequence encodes CSVVWRGELYGEETQYF.

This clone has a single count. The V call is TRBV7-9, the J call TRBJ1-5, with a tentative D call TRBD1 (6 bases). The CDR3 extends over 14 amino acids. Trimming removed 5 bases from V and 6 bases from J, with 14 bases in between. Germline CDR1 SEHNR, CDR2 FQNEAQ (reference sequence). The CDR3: CASSPAGQPQPQHF. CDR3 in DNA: TGTGCCAGCAGCCCTGCAGGACAGCCTCAGCCCCAGCATTTT.

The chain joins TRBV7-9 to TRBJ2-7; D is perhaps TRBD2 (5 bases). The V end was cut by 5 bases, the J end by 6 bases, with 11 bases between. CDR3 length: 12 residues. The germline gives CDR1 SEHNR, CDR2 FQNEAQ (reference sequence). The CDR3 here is CASSQTRAEQYF. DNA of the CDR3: TGTGCCAGCAGCCAAACTAGAGCCGAGCAGTACTTC. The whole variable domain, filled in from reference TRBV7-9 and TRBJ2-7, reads DTGVSQNPRHKITKRGQNVTFRCDPISEHNRLYWYRQTLGQGPEFLTYFQNEAQLEKSRLLSDRFSAERPKGSFSTLEIQRTEQGDSAMYLCASSQTRAEQYFGPGTRLTVT.

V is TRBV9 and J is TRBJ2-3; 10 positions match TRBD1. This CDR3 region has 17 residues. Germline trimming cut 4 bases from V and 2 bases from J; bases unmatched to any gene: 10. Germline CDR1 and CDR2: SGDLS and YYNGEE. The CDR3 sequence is CASSPVGTGDPTDTQYF. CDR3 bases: TGTGCCAGCAGCCCAGTTGGGACAGGGGACCCCACAGATACGCAGTATTTT.

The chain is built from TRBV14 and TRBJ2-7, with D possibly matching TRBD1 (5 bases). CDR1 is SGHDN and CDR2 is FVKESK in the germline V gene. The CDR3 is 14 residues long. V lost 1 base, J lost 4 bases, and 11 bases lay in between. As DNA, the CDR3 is TGTGCCAGCAGCCAAGGGGGCCGACTGTACGAGCAGTACTTC. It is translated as CASSQGGRLYEQYF.

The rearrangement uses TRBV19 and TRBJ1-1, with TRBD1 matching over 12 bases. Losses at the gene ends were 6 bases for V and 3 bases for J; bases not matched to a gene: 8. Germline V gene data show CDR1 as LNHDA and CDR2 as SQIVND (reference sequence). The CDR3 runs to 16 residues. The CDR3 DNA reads TGTGCCAGTAGCCTCGGGACAGGGGGCAGATACACTGAAGCTTTCTTT. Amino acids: CASSLGTGGRYTEAFF.

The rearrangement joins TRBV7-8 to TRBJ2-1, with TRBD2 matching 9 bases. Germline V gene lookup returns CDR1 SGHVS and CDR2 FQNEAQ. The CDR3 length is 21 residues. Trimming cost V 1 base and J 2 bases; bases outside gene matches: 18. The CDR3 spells CASSLVPPSSGGRGAYNEQFF. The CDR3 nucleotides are TGTGCCAGCAGCTTAGTACCCCCCAGTAGTGGCGGGAGGGGCGCCTACAATGAGCAGTTCTTC.

The CDR3 protein is CASSVRGTINTEAFF. The CDR3 nucleotides are TGTGCCAGCAGCGTAAGGGGGACTATTAACACTGAAGCTTTCTTT. The rearrangement links TRBV9 to TRBJ1-1, with D possibly being TRBD1 (6 bases). V was clipped by 1 base and J by 2 bases, with 12 bases between them. Germline V lookup: CDR1 SGDLS, CDR2 YYNGEE. The CDR3 covers 15 residues.